These T cell receptor beta chains were read from a single sample in a study of blood T cell repertoires in COVID-19. Sequencing used immunoSEQ multiplex PCR; TCRdb keeps in-frame clones, though not all of them. The sample holds about 200,000 clones, about nine tenths seen once. Material for sequencing was peripheral blood. The receptors originated from a woman aged 70-85 years with acute or convalescent COVID-19. CDR3s include the opening cysteine and the closing phenylalanine or tryptophan. D genes are given only for firm matches. Size values are once, few and many counts, or a class for expanded clones, and some rows have none.

clone size: .; J gene: TRBJ1-5; D gene: .; V gene: TRBV19; CDR3 protein: CASSRNGRGIGNQPQHF; CDR3 DNA: TGTGCCAGTAGTCGCAATGGGAGGGGGATTGGGAATCAGCCCCAGCATTTT
clone size: .; J gene: TRBJ1-6; D gene: .; V gene: TRBV15; CDR3 protein: CATSRVARSSYNSPLHF; CDR3 DNA: TGTGCCACCAGCAGAGTCGCGCGGAGCTCCTATAATTCACCCCTCCACTTT
clone size: .; J gene: TRBJ2-2; D gene: .; V gene: TRBV25-1; CDR3 protein: CASSGITQGGELFF; CDR3 DNA: TGTGCCAGCAGTGGGATTACTCAGGGCGGGGAGCTGTTTTTT
clone size: .; J gene: TRBJ1-1; D gene: TRBD1; V gene: TRBV5-6; CDR3 protein: CASSPQGAGTEAFF; CDR3 DNA: TGTGCCAGCAGCCCACAGGGGGCAGGCACTGAAGCTTTCTTT
clone size: .; J gene: TRBJ2-5; D gene: TRBD1; V gene: TRBV19; CDR3 protein: CASSIRQDRLQETQYF; CDR3 DNA: TGTGCCAGTAGTATTCGCCAGGACAGGCTCCAAGAGACCCAGTACTTC
clone size: .; J gene: TRBJ1-2; D gene: TRBD1; V gene: TRBV5-4; CDR3 protein: CASRPGTGSYGYTF; CDR3 DNA: TGTGCCAGCAGACCCGGGACAGGCTCATATGGCTACACCTTC
clone size: .; J gene: TRBJ2-2; D gene: TRBD1; V gene: TRBV7-2; CDR3 protein: CASSQGDRPTGTGELFF; CDR3 DNA: TGTGCCAGCAGCCAAGGGGACAGACCCACTGGCACCGGGGAGCTGTTTTTT
clone size: once; J gene: TRBJ2-1; D gene: TRBD2; V gene: TRBV19; CDR3 protein: CASTRGLAGGYNEQFF; CDR3 DNA: TGTGCCAGTACTCGGGGACTAGCGGGAGGATACAATGAGCAGTTCTTC
clone size: .; J gene: TRBJ2-3; D gene: .; V gene: TRBV7-7; CDR3 protein: CASSRGLLPDTQYF; CDR3 DNA: TGTGCCAGCAGCCGAGGGCTCCTTCCAGATACGCAGTATTTT
clone size: .; J gene: TRBJ1-2; D gene: TRBD1; V gene: TRBV7-9; CDR3 protein: CASSATGAGGYGYTF; CDR3 DNA: TGTGCCAGCAGCGCCACAGGGGCCGGGGGCTATGGCTACACCTTC
clone size: .; J gene: TRBJ2-3; D gene: TRBD1; V gene: TRBV5-1; CDR3 protein: CASSLALRQGPDTQYF; CDR3 DNA: TGCGCCAGCAGCTTGGCCTTAAGACAGGGCCCAGATACGCAGTATTTT
clone size: .; J gene: TRBJ1-5; D gene: .; V gene: TRBV27; CDR3 protein: CASSLPQGPQHF; CDR3 DNA: TGTGCCAGCAGTTTGCCACAGGGGCCCCAGCATTTT
clone size: .; J gene: TRBJ1-6; D gene: .; V gene: TRBV20-1; CDR3 protein: CSASTDSSNSPLHF; CDR3 DNA: TGCAGTGCTAGTACGGACAGCAGCAATTCACCCCTCCACTTT
clone size: .; J gene: TRBJ2-1; D gene: .; V gene: TRBV28; CDR3 protein: CASSDLSGAHYNEQFF; CDR3 DNA: TGTGCCAGCAGTGATCTATCGGGAGCCCACTACAATGAGCAGTTCTTC
clone size: .; J gene: TRBJ2-7; D gene: TRBD1; V gene: TRBV19; CDR3 protein: CASTITRTGVYEQYF; CDR3 DNA: TGTGCCAGTACGATCACTAGGACAGGAGTCTACGAGCAGTACTTC
clone size: .; J gene: TRBJ1-1; D gene: TRBD1; V gene: TRBV10-2; CDR3 protein: CASRLTQGELARGEAFF; CDR3 DNA: TGCGCCAGCAGACTCACCCAGGGGGAACTCGCTCGGGGTGAAGCTTTCTTT
clone size: .; J gene: TRBJ2-4; D gene: TRBD2; V gene: TRBV9; CDR3 protein: CASSARLAGSNIQYF; CDR3 DNA: TGTGCCAGCAGCGCGAGACTAGCGGGGTCGAACATTCAGTACTTC
clone size: .; J gene: TRBJ2-3; D gene: TRBD1; V gene: TRBV5-1; CDR3 protein: CASSLGGQGTDTQYF; CDR3 DNA: TGCGCCAGCAGCTTGGGAGGACAGGGCACAGATACGCAGTATTTT
clone size: .; J gene: TRBJ2-3; D gene: .; V gene: TRBV7-6; CDR3 protein: CASSFPPSGHTDTQYF; CDR3 DNA: TGTGCCAGCAGCTTCCCCCCCAGCGGGCACACAGATACGCAGTATTTT
clone size: .; J gene: TRBJ2-7; D gene: TRBD1; V gene: TRBV29-1; CDR3 protein: CSVRTGGGYEQYF; CDR3 DNA: TGCAGCGTTCGGACAGGGGGCGGTTACGAGCAGTACTTC
clone size: .; J gene: TRBJ1-2; D gene: TRBD1; V gene: TRBV2; CDR3 protein: CASSQGQGARAGYTF; CDR3 DNA: TGTGCCAGCAGTCAGGGACAGGGGGCGCGAGCTGGCTACACCTTC
clone size: .; J gene: TRBJ2-7; D gene: .; V gene: TRBV5-5; CDR3 protein: CASSLPPVQEQYF; CDR3 DNA: TGTGCCAGCAGCTTGCCGCCAGTTCAAGAGCAGTACTTC
clone size: .; J gene: TRBJ1-6; D gene: .; V gene: TRBV19; CDR3 protein: CASSPPGNSPLHF; CDR3 DNA: TGTGCCAGTAGTCCGCCAGGGAATTCACCCCTCCACTTT
clone size: .; J gene: TRBJ2-4; D gene: TRBD2; V gene: TRBV18; CDR3 protein: CASSPLSVAGTTLEKNIQYF; CDR3 DNA: TGTGCCAGCTCACCCCTCTCGGTAGCGGGGACTACGCTTGAGAAAAACATTCAGTACTTC
clone size: .; J gene: TRBJ2-7; D gene: TRBD2; V gene: TRBV11-2; CDR3 protein: CASSLVGRGMYEQYF; CDR3 DNA: TGTGCCAGCAGCTTAGTGGGGCGGGGGATGTACGAGCAGTACTTC
clone size: .; J gene: TRBJ1-6; D gene: TRBD1; V gene: TRBV4-1; CDR3 protein: CASSQETGGYNSPLHF; CDR3 DNA: TGCGCCAGCAGCCAAGAGACAGGGGGATATAATTCACCCCTCCACTTT
clone size: .; J gene: TRBJ1-2; D gene: .; V gene: TRBV6-5; CDR3 protein: CAYGASLGYTF; CDR3 DNA: TGTGCGTATGGGGCCAGCTTGGGCTACACCTTC
clone size: .; J gene: TRBJ1-1; D gene: .; V gene: TRBV6-1; CDR3 protein: CASSEGWGYTEAFF; CDR3 DNA: TGTGCCAGCAGTGAAGGTTGGGGCTACACTGAAGCTTTCTTT
clone size: few; J gene: TRBJ2-7; D gene: .; V gene: TRBV27; CDR3 protein: CASSFRGVGDRNHEQYF; CDR3 DNA: TGTGCCAGCAGTTTTCGGGGGGTTGGGGACAGGAACCACGAGCAGTACTTC
clone size: .; J gene: TRBJ1-4; D gene: TRBD1; V gene: TRBV4-2; CDR3 protein: CASSLAGTGGLRLFF; CDR3 DNA: TGTGCCAGCAGCCTAGCCGGGACAGGGGGGTTAAGACTGTTTTTT
clone size: .; J gene: TRBJ1-2; D gene: TRBD1; V gene: TRBV29-1; CDR3 protein: CSVGDRALVYGYTF; CDR3 DNA: TGCAGCGTTGGAGACAGGGCGTTAGTTTATGGCTACACCTTC
clone size: .; J gene: TRBJ2-6; D gene: .; V gene: TRBV29-1; CDR3 protein: CSVVVSGANVLTF; CDR3 DNA: TGCAGCGTTGTAGTTTCTGGGGCCAACGTCCTGACTTTC
clone size: many; J gene: TRBJ1-2; D gene: TRBD1; V gene: TRBV5-1; CDR3 protein: CASSWDSYGYTF; CDR3 DNA: TGCGCCAGCAGCTGGGACAGCTATGGCTACACCTTC
clone size: once; J gene: TRBJ2-2; D gene: .; V gene: TRBV10-2; CDR3 protein: CASSDRLLTGELFF; CDR3 DNA: TGCGCCAGCAGTGACAGGCTGCTCACCGGGGAGCTGTTTTTT
clone size: .; J gene: TRBJ2-7; D gene: .; V gene: TRBV7-8; CDR3 protein: CASSLRGRTYEQYF; CDR3 DNA: TGTGCCAGCAGCTTAAGGGGCCGAACCTACGAGCAGTACTTC
clone size: .; J gene: TRBJ1-3; D gene: .; V gene: TRBV14; CDR3 protein: CASSQDLAGNTIYF; CDR3 DNA: TGTGCCAGCAGCCAAGACCTAGCCGGAAACACCATATATTTT
clone size: .; J gene: TRBJ2-1; D gene: .; V gene: TRBV27; CDR3 protein: CASSLTGVGSYNEQFF; CDR3 DNA: TGTGCCAGCAGTTTAACGGGGGTTGGAAGTTACAATGAGCAGTTCTTC
clone size: .; J gene: TRBJ1-2; D gene: TRBD1; V gene: TRBV27; CDR3 protein: CASGPPGQYAGYTF; CDR3 DNA: TGTGCCAGCGGCCCCCCGGGACAGTACGCTGGCTACACCTTC
clone size: .; J gene: TRBJ2-7; D gene: TRBD2; V gene: TRBV24-1; CDR3 protein: CATSGSGRLGEQYF; CDR3 DNA: TGTGCCACCAGTGGTAGCGGGAGATTGGGCGAGCAGTACTTC
clone size: .; J gene: TRBJ1-5; D gene: TRBD1; V gene: TRBV4-1; CDR3 protein: CASSQELGTEAQPQHF; CDR3 DNA: TGCGCCAGCAGCCAAGAGTTAGGGACAGAGGCCCAGCCCCAGCATTTT
clone size: .; J gene: TRBJ1-1; D gene: .; V gene: TRBV5-1; CDR3 protein: CASSLGGAIEAFF; CDR3 DNA: TGCGCCAGCAGCTTAGGGGGGGCAATAGAAGCTTTCTTT
clone size: .; J gene: TRBJ2-7; D gene: .; V gene: TRBV6-2/TRBV6-3; CDR3 protein: CASSYRGRTHSYEQYF; CDR3 DNA: TGTGCCAGCAGTTACCGAGGGAGGACCCACTCCTACGAGCAGTACTTC
clone size: .; J gene: TRBJ2-2; D gene: .; V gene: TRBV29-1; CDR3 protein: CSGLRGGGANTGELFF; CDR3 DNA: TGCAGCGGCCTCCGGGGCGGGGGCGCGAACACCGGGGAGCTGTTTTTT
clone size: few; J gene: TRBJ2-7; D gene: TRBD1; V gene: TRBV7-2; CDR3 protein: CASTFRTGGGGEQYF; CDR3 DNA: TGTGCCAGCACCTTCCGGACAGGGGGCGGAGGCGAGCAGTACTTC
clone size: .; J gene: TRBJ2-3; D gene: .; V gene: TRBV5-1; CDR3 protein: CASTQRAPGTDTQYF; CDR3 DNA: TGCGCCAGCACCCAGCGGGCCCCGGGCACAGATACGCAGTATTTT
clone size: .; J gene: TRBJ2-2; D gene: .; V gene: TRBV11-3; CDR3 protein: CASSLARGSGELFF; CDR3 DNA: TGTGCCAGCAGCTTAGCTAGGGGGTCCGGGGAGCTGTTTTTT
clone size: .; J gene: TRBJ1-2; D gene: .; V gene: TRBV7-9; CDR3 protein: CASSPEVAGNYGYTF; CDR3 DNA: TGTGCCAGCAGCCCAGAGGTTGCAGGGAACTATGGCTACACCTTC
clone size: .; J gene: TRBJ1-1; D gene: .; V gene: TRBV28; CDR3 protein: CASLEHLNTEAFF; CDR3 DNA: TGTGCCAGCCTTGAGCATTTGAACACTGAAGCTTTCTTT
clone size: .; J gene: TRBJ2-1; D gene: .; V gene: TRBV28; CDR3 protein: CASSLGGTASYNEQFF; CDR3 DNA: TGTGCCAGCAGTTTGGGCGGGACAGCCTCCTACAATGAGCAGTTCTTC
clone size: .; J gene: TRBJ2-2; D gene: TRBD2; V gene: TRBV6-2/TRBV6-3; CDR3 protein: CASSSRTSGIPNTGELFF; CDR3 DNA: TGTGCCAGCAGTTCGCGGACTAGCGGGATACCAAACACCGGGGAGCTGTTTTTT
clone size: once; J gene: TRBJ2-7; D gene: TRBD2; V gene: TRBV2; CDR3 protein: CASSVKAGVGEQYF; CDR3 DNA: TGTGCCAGTAGTGTAAAGGCGGGGGTAGGCGAGCAGTACTTC
clone size: .; J gene: TRBJ1-1; D gene: .; V gene: TRBV6-6; CDR3 protein: CASSYRNTEAFF; CDR3 DNA: TGTGCCAGCAGTTACCGGAACACTGAAGCTTTCTTT
clone size: few; J gene: TRBJ2-2; D gene: .; V gene: TRBV10-3; CDR3 protein: CAIGTGSTGELFF; CDR3 DNA: TGTGCCATCGGCACAGGGTCGACGGGGGAGCTGTTTTTT
clone size: once; J gene: TRBJ1-2; D gene: .; V gene: TRBV4-1; CDR3 protein: CASSRGQIGGYTF; CDR3 DNA: TGCGCCAGCAGCCGCGGGCAAATAGGTGGCTACACCTTC
clone size: .; J gene: TRBJ1-2; D gene: TRBD1; V gene: TRBV24-1; CDR3 protein: CATSDSPGGEGYTF; CDR3 DNA: TGTGCCACCAGTGACTCGCCAGGGGGTGAAGGCTACACCTTC
clone size: .; J gene: TRBJ2-1; D gene: TRBD2; V gene: TRBV28; CDR3 protein: CASSVAGIYNEQFF; CDR3 DNA: TGTGCCAGCAGTGTAGCGGGAATCTACAATGAGCAGTTCTTC
clone size: once; J gene: TRBJ2-6; D gene: .; V gene: TRBV2; CDR3 protein: CASNVLSGANVLTF; CDR3 DNA: TGTGCCAGCAATGTTCTCTCTGGGGCCAACGTCCTGACTTTC
clone size: once; J gene: TRBJ2-1; D gene: .; V gene: TRBV6-5; CDR3 protein: CASRSAGAGDEQFF; CDR3 DNA: TGTGCCAGCAGATCCGCGGGGGCCGGGGATGAGCAGTTCTTC
clone size: .; J gene: TRBJ1-3; D gene: .; V gene: TRBV23-1; CDR3 protein: CASSQSRGTGWWAGGSGNTIYF; CDR3 DNA: TGCGCCAGCAGTCAATCCCGCGGTACCGGGTGGTGGGCAGGAGGCTCTGGAAACACCATATATTTT